Listed below are T cell receptor beta chains from one sample, sequenced in a study of T-cell reconstitution after alpha-beta-depleted transplantation in children. TCRdb analysed the PCR reads with MiXCR anew, one entry per CDR3 protein. The table records 600,000 to 700,000 distinct CDR3 sequences, approximately 15% of them present only once. The material was PBMCs from the stem cell graft donor, obtained from the stem cell graft. The receptors stem from a human donor who donated a stem cell graft to a child with acute myeloid leukemia. Each CDR3 is given with its conserved first and last residue. D genes are given only for firm matches. Some rows have no size entry. The others give once, few or many, or a class for an expanded clone.

CDR3nt | CDR3aa | j_gene | abundance | v_gene | d_gene
TGCAGTGCTAGACCCGGGAAAGGGTCCGAGACCCAGTACTTC | CSARPGKGSETQYF | TRBJ2-5 | many | TRBV20-1 | -
TGTGCCAGCAGCAGACAGGGTCTCAACGGGGAGCTGTTTTTT | CASSRQGLNGELFF | TRBJ2-2 | few | TRBV6-1 | TRBD1
TGTGCCAGCAGTTACGCGTCCAGCCTCTATGGCTACACCTTC | CASSYASSLYGYTF | TRBJ1-2 | many | TRBV6-2/TRBV6-3 | -
TGTGCCAGCAGCTACCCGGGACCTGATCGAAGGAATGAAAAACTGTTTTTT | CASSYPGPDRRNEKLFF | TRBJ1-4 | few | TRBV7-9 | -
TGTGCCAGCAGCTTGGTCGGCGGGGGGACCCCCAATGAGCAGTTCTTC | CASSLVGGGTPNEQFF | TRBJ2-1 | - | TRBV5-6 | TRBD2
TGTGCCAGCAGTTCGGACAGTGAAGAGACCCAGTACTTC | CASSSDSEETQYF | TRBJ2-5 | many | TRBV6-5 | -
TGCAGCGTTGAGTCGGGGACCTCGTTGTCAGGCCAGTACTTC | CSVESGTSLSGQYF | TRBJ2-5 | - | TRBV29-1 | -
TGTGCCAGCAGCTTTACAGGGGCCGAGCAGTACTTC | CASSFTGAEQYF | TRBJ2-7 | many | TRBV5-5 | TRBD1
TGTGCCAGCAGCTTAGTGACCTCTGGGGCCAACGTCCTGACTTTC | CASSLVTSGANVLTF | TRBJ2-6 | few | TRBV13 | -
TGTGCCAGCGTGGGCCTAGCGGGTCCAGATACGCAGTATTTT | CASVGLAGPDTQYF | TRBJ2-3 | - | TRBV12-3/TRBV12-4 | TRBD2
TGCACCCAGGACCTTCTGACGAACTATGGCTACACCTTC | CTQDLLTNYGYTF | TRBJ1-2 | - | TRBV20-1 | -
TGTGCCAGCAGTCCCACCGTAGTAGACAATGAGCAGTTCTTC | CASSPTVVDNEQFF | TRBJ2-1 | many | TRBV12-3/TRBV12-4 | -
TGTGCCAGCAGCTTAGGAACGTCCCCTGGAAACACCATATATTTT | CASSLGTSPGNTIYF | TRBJ1-3 | many | TRBV7-2 | -
TGCGCCAGCAGCCAAGGACCGAAGGCTGGGAAGGAAAAACTGTTTTTT | CASSQGPKAGKEKLFF | TRBJ1-4 | many | TRBV4-3 | -
TGCAGTGCGCCTAGCGTTGTGATGTCAGAGACCCAGTACTTC | CSAPSVVMSETQYF | TRBJ2-5 | many | TRBV20-1 | -
TGTGCCACGGGGGCAGGGGACATGAACACTGAAGCTTTCTTT | CATGAGDMNTEAFF | TRBJ1-1 | many | TRBV10-3 | -
TGCAGCGTTGGTCTCACAGGAACCCTTCGGGAGACCCAGTACTTC | CSVGLTGTLRETQYF | TRBJ2-5 | many | TRBV29-1 | -
TGCAGCGTGAAAGGCGACGCCTACGAGCAGTACTTC | CSVKGDAYEQYF | TRBJ2-7 | many | TRBV29-1 | -
TGTGCCAGCAGGGAGACAGGGGGTAGAAATGAGCAGTTCTTC | CASRETGGRNEQFF | TRBJ2-1 | many | TRBV6-1 | TRBD1
TGTGCCAGCAGCGCACAGGAGGGTGTAAAAGAGACCCAGTACTTC | CASSAQEGVKETQYF | TRBJ2-5 | few | TRBV7-9 | -
TGTGCCAGCAGTTTTAGCCCTTTTGGAGATACGCAGTATTTT | CASSFSPFGDTQYF | TRBJ2-3 | few | TRBV27 | -
TGCAGTGCTCCAACCTCGGGGGTTGGGACTGAAGCTTTCTTT | CSAPTSGVGTEAFF | TRBJ1-1 | few | TRBV20-1 | -
TGTGCCAGCAGCGACCACTACGAGCAGTACTTC | CASSDHYEQYF | TRBJ2-7 | many | TRBV12-3/TRBV12-4 | -
TGCAGTGTTACAAGGCGACAAAACCGGGGAGATACGCAGTATTTT | CSVTRRQNRGDTQYF | TRBJ2-3 | many | TRBV20-1 | -
TGCGCCAGCAGCCCGCAGGGGTCAGGGATCGCTAACTATGGCTACACCTTC | CASSPQGSGIANYGYTF | TRBJ1-2 | few | TRBV5-1 | -